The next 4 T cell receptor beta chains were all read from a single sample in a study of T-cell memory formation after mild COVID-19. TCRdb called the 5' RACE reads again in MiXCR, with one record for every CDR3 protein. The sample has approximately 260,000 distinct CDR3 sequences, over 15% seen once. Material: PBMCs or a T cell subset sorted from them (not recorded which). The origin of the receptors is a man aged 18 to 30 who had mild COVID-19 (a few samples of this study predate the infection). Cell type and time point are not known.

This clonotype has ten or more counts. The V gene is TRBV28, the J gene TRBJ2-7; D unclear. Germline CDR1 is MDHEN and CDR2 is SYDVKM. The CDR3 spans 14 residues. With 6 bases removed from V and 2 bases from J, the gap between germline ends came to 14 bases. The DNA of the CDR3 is TGTGCCAGCAGACCCCCCGATAGTCCCTACGAGCAGTACGTC. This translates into CASRPPDSPYEQYV.

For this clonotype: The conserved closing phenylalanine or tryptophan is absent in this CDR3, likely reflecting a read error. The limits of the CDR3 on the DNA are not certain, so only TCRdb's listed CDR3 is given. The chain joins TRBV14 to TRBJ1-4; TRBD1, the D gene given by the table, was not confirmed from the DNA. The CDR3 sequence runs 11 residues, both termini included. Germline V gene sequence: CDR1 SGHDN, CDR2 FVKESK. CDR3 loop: CASSKKPYPQG.

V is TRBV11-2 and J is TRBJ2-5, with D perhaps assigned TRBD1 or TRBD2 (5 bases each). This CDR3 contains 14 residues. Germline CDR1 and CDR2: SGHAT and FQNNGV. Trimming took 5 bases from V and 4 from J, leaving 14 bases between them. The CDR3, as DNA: TGTGCCAGCAGCCCCGGGGCCCGAGGAGAGACCCAGTACTTC. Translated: CASSPGARGETQYF.

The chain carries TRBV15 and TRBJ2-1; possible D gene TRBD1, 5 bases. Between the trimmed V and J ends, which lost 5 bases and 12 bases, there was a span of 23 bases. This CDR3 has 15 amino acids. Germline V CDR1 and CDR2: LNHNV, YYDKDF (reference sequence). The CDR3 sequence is CATSPRAQDRRGQFF. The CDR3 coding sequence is TGTGCCACCAGCCCTCGTGCACAGGACCGGAGAGGGCAGTTCTTC.